These 12 T cell receptor beta chains came from one sample sequenced in a study of regulatory dendritic cells for organ transplantation. Assay: immunoSEQ multiplex PCR; the TCRdb copy retains only in-frame clones and omits some. The sample has some 35,000 clones, around nine tenths seen once. Specimen: naive CD4+ T cells from blood. Described subset: CD45RA+ naive T cells. The source is a human donor in good health.

The V and J genes are TRBV19 and TRBJ2-2, with TRBD2 matching 11 bases. The CDR3 consists of 17 residues. V shed 4 bases, J shed 1 base, and the junction held 5 bases outside the gene matches. Germline V gene data show CDR1 as LNHDA and CDR2 as SQIVND (reference sequence). The CDR3 DNA sequence: TGTGCCAGTAGTACCAGACTAGCGGGGCTGAACACCGGGGAGCTGTTTTTT. Protein: CASSTRLAGLNTGELFF.

The genes are TRBV7-9 and TRBJ2-2; 11 bases align to TRBD1. Trimming cost V 10 bases and J 4 bases; bases outside gene matches: 8. CDR1 and CDR2 from the germline V gene are SEHNR and FQNEAQ (reference sequence). There are 15 residues in the CDR3. Here the CDR3 DNA reads TGTGCCACCCGGGAGGGGACAGGGGGCACCGGGGAGCTGTTTTTT. Translation: CATREGTGGTGELFF. Variable domain in full (rest from reference TRBV7-9 and TRBJ2-2): DTGVSQNPRHKITKRGQNVTFRCDPISEHNRLYWYRQTLGQGPEFLTYFQNEAQLEKSRLLSDRFSAERPKGSFSTLEIQRTEQGDSAMYLCATREGTGGTGELFFGEGSRLTVL.

This chain uses TRBV18 with TRBJ1-2; D ambiguous. The V and J ends lost 2 bases and 0 bases respectively, with 4 bases between them. The CDR3 runs 13 residues. CDR1 and CDR2 from the germline V gene are KGHSH and LQKENI. For the CDR3, the DNA is TGTGCCAGCTCACCAGGGACTAACTATGGCTACACCTTC. Amino acid sequence: CASSPGTNYGYTF.

The chain couples TRBV6-5 to TRBJ2-7, with 8 nucleotides matching TRBD1. Per the germline V gene, CDR1 is MNHEY and CDR2 is SVGAGI. After removal of 2 bases from V and 5 bases from J, the junction contained 5 bases not matched to a gene. This CDR3 is 14 amino acids long. The CDR3 loop reads CASSYRQGTHEQYF. The CDR3 coding sequence is TGTGCCAGCAGTTACCGACAGGGGACCCACGAGCAGTACTTC.

The sample holds a few counts of this clone. The rearrangement uses TRBV2 and TRBJ1-4; tentative D call: TRBD1 (5 bases). The CDR3 runs to 15 residues. Germline V gene data show CDR1 as SNHLY and CDR2 as FYNNEI. The germline V and J ends were trimmed by 5 bases and 4 bases, with 14 bases remaining between them. CDR3 sequence reads: CASSMSGRGNEKLFF. In DNA, the CDR3 is TGTGCCAGCAGTATGTCGGGGCGCGGTAATGAAAAACTGTTTTTT.

The chain links TRBV10-3 to TRBJ1-1; D is possibly TRBD1 (6 bases). The CDR3 length is 13 residues. Trimming stripped 3 bases from V and 4 bases from J, with 9 bases between. Germline values: CDR1 ENHRY, CDR2 SYGVKD. CDR3 DNA: TGTGCCATCAGTGACCCAGGGGTCACTGAAGCTTTCTTT. Residues: CAISDPGVTEAFF.

This clone was counted a few times. The genes are TRBV15 and TRBJ1-2; D not certain. V was cut by 0 bases and J by 4 bases, with 6 bases left in between. The CDR3 contains 13 residues. Per the germline V gene, CDR1 is LNHNV and CDR2 is YYDKDF (reference sequence). Here the CDR3 reads CATSRDKGYGYTF. In DNA form, the CDR3 reads TGTGCCACCAGCAGAGACAAAGGCTATGGCTACACCTTC.

This rearrangement joins TRBV2 to TRBJ1-3, with unresolved D. Trimming removed 4 bases from V and 4 bases from J, with 8 bases in between. CDR1 and CDR2 (germline): SNHLY, FYNNEI. CDR3 length equals 13 residues. The CDR3 loop is CASSGSRGNTIYF. The CDR3 DNA is TGTGCCAGCAGTGGCTCCCGCGGAAACACCATATATTTT.

This clone was seen a single time. The chain couples TRBV6-5 to TRBJ2-7; D assignment may be TRBD1 or TRBD2 (5 bases each). The CDR3 totals 16 residues. The V gene lost 0 bases and the J gene lost 6 bases, with 18 bases spanning the gap. Germline CDR1 reads MNHEY; CDR2 reads SVGAGI. CDR3 nucleotides: TGTGCCAGCAGTTACTCGAAGGGCCGGGCTGGGGGCGAGCAGTACTTC. Its translation: CASSYSKGRAGGEQYF.

The rearrangement links TRBV7-9 to TRBJ1-4; D is perhaps TRBD1 (5 bases). This CDR3 is built from 15 residues. The V gene's germline CDR1 is SEHNR and CDR2 FQNEAQ (reference sequence). V was cut by 5 bases and J by 4 bases, with 14 bases left in between. The CDR3 coding sequence is TGTGCCAGCAGCCTCTCGCAGGGACTTAATGAAAAACTGTTTTTT. This encodes CASSLSQGLNEKLFF.

The V gene is TRBV27, the J gene TRBJ1-5, with a possible D match to TRBD1 (6 bases). The CDR3 covers 15 residues. V lost 5 bases and J 0 bases, leaving 11 bases between the germline ends. CDR1 MNHEY and CDR2 SMNVEV come from the germline V gene (reference sequence). CDR3: CASSKQGYSNQPQHF. The CDR3 DNA follows: TGTGCCAGCAGTAAACAGGGCTATAGCAATCAGCCCCAGCATTTT.

The rearrangement joins TRBV30 to TRBJ1-5; no clear D gene. This CDR3 is 13 amino acids long. Germline V gene data show CDR1 as GTSNPN and CDR2 as SVGIG (reference sequence). V dropped 0 bases and J dropped 1 base, with 4 bases sitting between them. The CDR3 loop reads CAWSVQSNQPQHF. In DNA form, the CDR3 reads TGTGCCTGGAGTGTGCAGAGCAATCAGCCCCAGCATTTT.